Listed below are T cell receptor beta chains from one sample, sequenced in a study of regulatory T cells in long-lasting Graves disease. TCRdb recomputed calls from the multiplex PCR reads with MiXCR, one row per CDR3 protein. The data contain a few hundred thousand distinct CDR3 sequences, 20% to 25% of them seen just once; the ten biggest clones take up roughly 26%. The sequencing used peripheral blood mononuclear cells (PBMCs), collected when the disease was refractory, from a patient treated with antithyroid drugs. These receptors were obtained from a female donor with Graves disease. The CDR3 runs from the conserved cysteine through the conserved F or W. A D gene is named only where the DNA matches it firmly. Size is omitted from some rows. Given values are once, few, many or a class for expanded clones.

TRBD2 many TRBJ2-1 TRBV24-1 CATSVLAGSYNEQFF TGTGCCACCAGTGTCTTAGCGGGATCATACAATGAGCAGTTCTTC
TRBD1 many TRBJ1-2 TRBV28 CASSSTLTTPGQQNYGYTF TGTGCCAGCAGTTCTACCCTGACAACTCCGGGACAGCAGAACTATGGCTACACCTTC
TRBD2 many TRBJ2-5 TRBV7-8 CASSLSLAAIQETQYF TGTGCCAGCAGCTTAAGTCTAGCGGCAATCCAAGAGACCCAGTACTTC
- once TRBJ2-7 TRBV20-1 CSARVFRAGSSYEQYF TGCAGTGCTAGGGTATTTAGGGCAGGGAGCTCCTACGAGCAGTACTTC
TRBD1 few TRBJ1-3 TRBV12-3/TRBV12-4 CASKGDRVGGNTIYF TGTGCCAGCAAGGGCGACAGGGTGGGTGGAAACACCATATATTTT
TRBD1 few TRBJ1-3 TRBV5-1 CASSVGQGANTIYF TGCGCCAGCAGCGTTGGGCAGGGGGCGAACACCATATATTTT
TRBD2 - TRBJ2-5 TRBV19 CASSIGASGSTETQYF TGTGCCAGTAGTATTGGGGCTAGCGGGAGTACTGAGACCCAGTACTTC
TRBD1 many TRBJ2-7 TRBV28 CASRPGQASYEQYF TGTGCCAGTCGGCCGGGACAGGCTTCCTACGAGCAGTACTTC
- - TRBJ1-1 TRBV18 CASPPLDRHTEAFF TGTGCCAGCCCACCACTTGACAGGCACACTGAAGCTTTCTTT
- few TRBJ1-5 TRBV6-1 CASSDSGYSNQPQHF TGTGCCAGCAGTGATTCCGGGTATAGCAATCAGCCCCAGCATTTT
- - TRBJ1-1 TRBV7-8 CASSPLTGPHNTEVFF TGTGCCAGCAGTCCTCTCACAGGACCCCATAACACTGAAGTTTTCTTT
TRBD2 - TRBJ2-1 TRBV28 CASSSSGSAYNEQFF TGTGCCAGCAGTTCTAGCGGGAGTGCTTACAATGAGCAGTTCTTC
- - TRBJ1-2 TRBV7-2 CASSLDMGFYGYTF TGTGCCAGCAGCTTAGATATGGGGTTCTATGGCTACACCTTC
- - TRBJ1-1 TRBV29-1 CSGTRGGEAFF TGCAGCGGGACCAGGGGCGGTGAAGCTTTCTTT
- many TRBJ2-7 TRBV20-1 CSATQFGVGGSYEQYF TGCAGTGCTACCCAATTCGGCGTAGGAGGGTCCTACGAGCAGTACTTC
TRBD1 - TRBJ1-5 TRBV4-1 CASSQGMKGGSNQPQHF TGCGCCAGCAGCCAAGGAATGAAAGGGGGCAGCAATCAGCCCCAGCATTTT
- many TRBJ1-1 TRBV28 CASSLAAQNTEAFF TGTGCCAGCAGTTTAGCCGCCCAGAACACTGAAGCTTTCTTT
- - TRBJ1-2 TRBV18 CASSPWVGGDGYTF TGTGCCAGCAGCCCTTGGGTAGGGGGAGATGGCTACACCTTC
TRBD2 many TRBJ2-7 TRBV7-2 CASSSEAGAGSYEQYF TGTGCCAGCAGCTCAGAAGCGGGAGCCGGGTCCTACGAGCAGTACTTC
TRBD2 many TRBJ2-7 TRBV6-5 CASSYAGVSSEQYF TGTGCCAGCAGTTACGCGGGAGTCTCCTCCGAGCAGTACTTC
- - TRBJ2-5 TRBV30 CAWSHPDPRQTQYF TGTGCCTGGAGCCACCCGGACCCACGGCAGACCCAGTACTTC
- - TRBJ2-4 TRBV20-1 CSASPGASAKNIQYF TGCAGTGCTAGTCCGGGAGCGTCAGCCAAAAACATTCAGTACTTC
- - TRBJ1-1 TRBV28 CASSSSLSTEAFF TGTGCCAGCAGCTCGAGTTTGAGCACTGAAGCTTTCTTT
TRBD1 many TRBJ2-5 TRBV27 CASSFHSDRGETQYF TGTGCCAGCAGTTTCCATTCGGACAGGGGGGAGACCCAGTACTTC
TRBD1 - TRBJ2-7 TRBV7-9 CASSLLTGGFFSEQYF TGTGCCAGCAGCTTACTAACAGGGGGGTTCTTCTCCGAGCAGTACTTC
- few TRBJ1-6 TRBV12-3/TRBV12-4 CASGNRASSYNSPLHF TGTGCCAGCGGGAACAGGGCTAGCTCCTATAATTCACCCCTCCACTTT
- - TRBJ2-5 TRBV12-5 CASGLTASQTVMGTQYF TGTGCTAGTGGTTTGACCGCCTCCCAGACAGTAATGGGGACCCAGTACTTC
- few TRBJ2-5 TRBV24-1 CATSDFVVGTQYF TGTGCCACCAGTGATTTTGTTGTTGGGACCCAGTACTTC
- - TRBJ2-7 TRBV9 CASSVVGGEQYF TGTGCCAGCAGCGTAGTAGGAGGCGAGCAGTACTTC
- many TRBJ1-1 TRBV7-2 CASSSGLNTEAFF TGTGCCAGCAGTTCAGGGCTGAACACTGAAGCTTTCTTT
- - TRBJ2-7 TRBV11-2 CASSLEGHLTYEQYF TGTGCCAGCAGCTTAGAGGGACACCTGACCTACGAGCAGTACTTC
- many TRBJ1-2 TRBV2 CASSVRKNQNGYTF TGTGCCAGCAGTGTGCGCAAGAATCAAAATGGCTACACCTTC
TRBD1 - TRBJ1-1 TRBV25-1 CASSGSPGQGAPGAFF TGTGCCAGCAGTGGATCCCCGGGACAGGGGGCGCCGGGCGCTTTCTTT
- few TRBJ1-5 TRBV6-1 CASSGQNQPQHF TGTGCCAGCAGCGGACAGAATCAGCCCCAGCATTTT
TRBD2 few TRBJ2-5 TRBV19 CASSIRGRAETQYF TGTGCCAGTAGTATTCGCGGGAGGGCTGAGACCCAGTACTTC
TRBD1 few TRBJ1-5 TRBV28 CASTGQPNQPQHF TGTGCCAGCACGGGACAGCCAAATCAGCCCCAGCATTTT
TRBD1 many TRBJ1-2 TRBV6-5 CASSYSTGQGTNYGYTF TGTGCCAGCAGTTACTCGACCGGACAGGGTACTAACTATGGCTACACCTTC
- - TRBJ2-3 TRBV6-2/TRBV6-3 CASRGTSDTQYF TGTGCCAGCCGCGGGACTTCCGATACGCAGTATTTT
TRBD2 - TRBJ2-2 TRBV24-1 CATSDPIGLAGGPHTGELFF TGTGCCACCAGTGATCCTATTGGACTAGCGGGAGGGCCGCACACCGGGGAGCTGTTTTTT
TRBD1 few TRBJ1-5 TRBV7-8 CASSLKQGLNSNQPQHF TGTGCCAGCAGCTTAAAACAGGGGCTAAATAGCAATCAGCCCCAGCATTTT
- many TRBJ1-1 TRBV5-1 CASSLKGFMNTEAFF TGCGCCAGCAGCTTGAAGGGATTCATGAACACTGAAGCTTTCTTT
TRBD2 many TRBJ2-5 TRBV15 CATSRDPSGNGETQYF TGTGCCACCAGCAGAGATCCTAGCGGCAATGGGGAGACCCAGTACTTC
- many TRBJ2-7 TRBV11-2 CASSLAGRSYEQYF TGTGCCAGCAGCTTAGCAGGGCGCTCCTACGAGCAGTACTTC
- once TRBJ1-6 TRBV25-1 CASSDGDYNSPLHF TGTGCCAGCAGTGACGGGGACTATAATTCACCCCTCCACTTT
- - TRBJ1-2 TRBV29-1 CSVEGVGDSNYGYTF TGCAGCGTTGAGGGGGTAGGGGACTCCAACTATGGCTACACCTTC
TRBD2 - TRBJ2-5 TRBV4-1 CASSQEIAGHQETQYF TGCGCCAGCAGCCAAGAAATAGCGGGGCACCAAGAGACCCAGTACTTC
- many TRBJ2-7 TRBV11-2 CASSLGQGASYEQYF TGTGCCAGCAGCTTAGGGCAGGGCGCGAGCTACGAGCAGTACTTC
TRBD2 - TRBJ2-1 TRBV7-3 CASSAHIAGGRNEQFF TGTGCCAGCAGCGCGCACATAGCGGGAGGACGCAATGAGCAGTTCTTC
- many TRBJ2-2 TRBV28 CASSLSLNTGELFF TGTGCCAGCAGTTTATCGCTAAACACCGGGGAGCTGTTTTTT
TRBD1 - TRBJ2-5 TRBV5-1 CASKPTGSGETQYF TGCGCCAGCAAGCCGACAGGGTCGGGAGAGACCCAGTACTTC
- - TRBJ2-7 TRBV7-2 CASSLASGETGTYEQYF TGTGCCAGCAGCTTAGCCTCAGGGGAAACAGGGACCTACGAGCAGTACTTC
TRBD1 many TRBJ2-7 TRBV28 CASSTGAPRNYEQYF TGTGCCAGCAGCACAGGGGCCCCAAGAAACTACGAGCAGTACTTC
- - TRBJ2-7 TRBV20-1 CSATPGFLRSSEQYF TGCAGTGCTACACCGGGATTCCTAAGGTCTTCCGAGCAGTACTTC
TRBD2 few TRBJ2-1 TRBV5-1 CASSLAESSGSRGEQFF TGCGCCAGCAGCTTGGCCGAGTCTAGCGGGAGTCGGGGGGAGCAGTTCTTC
- many TRBJ1-5 TRBV2 CASSFTSTTGGQPQHF TGTGCCAGCAGTTTCACCTCGACAACCGGAGGGCAGCCCCAGCATTTT
- - TRBJ2-1 TRBV3-1 CASSQPTVLYNEQFF TGTGCCAGCAGCCAGCCCACCGTACTATACAATGAGCAGTTCTTC
TRBD2 - TRBJ2-5 TRBV24-1 CATSDPSGRARETQYF TGTGCCACCAGTGACCCAAGCGGGAGGGCCCGGGAGACCCAGTACTTC
- few TRBJ2-2 TRBV18 CASTDGHTGELFF TGTGCCAGCACAGACGGGCACACCGGGGAGCTGTTTTTT
- few TRBJ2-5 TRBV7-9 CASSLGPPRGGLVETQYF TGTGCCAGCAGCTTAGGACCCCCAAGGGGGGGGCTAGTGGAGACCCAGTACTTC